This TCR beta chain was obtained from a study of cytomegalovirus exposure and HLA in healthy donors. Findings and limits, study-wide: Most likely, a cluster of highly shared sequence variants arose as a sequencing artifact. It was shown in a later analysis that HLA-associated TCR beta chains were more clonally expanded than other, equally common chains. Accurate prediction of HLA-A and HLA-B alleles (for most subjects) was reportedly achieved from TCR beta sequences.

Turning to this clone: Antigen: not known.

The V gene's germline CDR1 is MNHEY and CDR2 SVGAGI. The CDR3 totals 15 residues. V was pared by 5 bases and J by 5 bases, with 8 bases of the junction left unmatched. The PCR contained 60 Vbeta and 13 Jbeta primers. Generated by immunoSEQ multiplex PCR, the TCRdb table keeps only in-frame clones and is missing some. Here the sample spans more than 150,000 clones, more than 75% being singletons. Donors were nominally healthy when sampled, though unrecorded immune exposures were likely. The V call is TRBV6-5, the J call TRBJ2-2; 7 bases align to TRBD1. The source material was PBMCs. The origin of this receptor is a man in his forties in good health and CMV-seronegative. CDR3 bases: TGTGCCAGCAGTGCTCGACAGGGTACAACCGGGGAGCTGTTTTTT. Encoded protein: CASSARQGTTGELFF.